This passage covers 10 T cell receptor beta chains from one sample sequenced in a study of somatic mutations in cytotoxic T cells in rheumatoid arthritis (dated by TCRdb to the late 2010s). The library was obtained by the immunoSEQ multiplex PCR assay. The source is immuneACCESS, and TCRdb retained only in-frame sequences with V and J called. Part of the clones is not carried over; for the studies checked, unresolved V genes explain less than half of this, and the remainder is unexplained. This sample has roughly 9,800 clones in its table, and about 90% of those were observed once. The ten top clones hold approximately 13% of the sample. Input material: CD8+ T cells sorted from blood. The receptor set was obtained from a woman between 18 and 29 years old with rheumatoid arthritis.

The rearrangement links TRBV6-1 to TRBJ2-1; D might be TRBD2 (5 bases). Looked up from germline, CDR1 is MNHNS and CDR2 is SASEGT. The CDR3 sequence is 16 residues long. Between the trimmed V and J ends, which lost 0 bases and 3 bases, there was a span of 12 bases. The CDR3 loop reads CASSEARADIYNEQFF. In DNA form, the CDR3 reads TGTGCCAGCAGTGAAGCCCGAGCGGATATCTACAATGAGCAGTTCTTC.

The chain has TRBV28 and TRBJ2-7; D might be TRBD1 (6 bases). The V gene lost 2 bases and the J gene lost 0 bases, with 17 bases spanning the gap. The CDR3 is 17 amino acids. The germline V gene encodes CDR1 MDHEN and CDR2 SYDVKM. The CDR3 bases are TGTGCCAGCAGTTTAGGTACTCCAGGGGAATACTCCTACGAGCAGTACTTC. The encoded protein is CASSLGTPGEYSYEQYF.

CDR3 bases: TGTGCCAGCAGCTTGATCACAGGGGAAGTTGACACTGAAGCTTTCTTT. It translates to CASSLITGEVDTEAFF. This chain links TRBV7-9 with TRBJ1-1, with 7 bases fitting TRBD1. Germline assignment: CDR1 SEHNR and CDR2 FQNEAQ (reference sequence). V dropped 3 bases and J dropped 3; count of bases not matched to a gene: 10. This CDR3 is 16 amino acids long.

The chain links TRBV4-1 to TRBJ2-7; 12 bases are a match to TRBD1. Trimming removed 4 bases from V and 5 bases from J; junction bases left unmatched: 6. Germline CDR1 and CDR2: MGHRA and YSYEKL. The CDR3 has 15 amino acids. Here the CDR3 DNA reads TGCGCCAGCAGCCTAGGGACAGGGGGCGGCCACGAGCAGTACTTC. It encodes CASSLGTGGGHEQYF.

This clone was detected once. The rearrangement links TRBV9 to TRBJ2-7; possibly TRBD1 for D (6 bases). Trimming removed 0 bases at V and 4 bases at J, with 14 bases between. The CDR3 is made up of 15 amino acids. CDR1 and CDR2 from the germline V gene are SGDLS and YYNGEE. The CDR3 spells CASSVASSRGYEQYF. In nucleotides, the CDR3 is TGTGCCAGCAGCGTAGCATCCTCTAGGGGGTACGAGCAGTACTTC.

The chain uses TRBV15 and TRBJ2-2; TRBD2 aligns across 9 bases. CDR3 size: 19 residues. The V gene end was trimmed by 4 bases and the J gene end by 10 bases; junction bases not matched to a gene: 22. Germline V gene lookup returns CDR1 LNHNV and CDR2 YYDKDF (reference sequence). This CDR3 reads CATSTPLLRLAGKTVELFF. CDR3 sequence (DNA): TGTGCCACCAGCACACCCCTATTGAGGCTAGCGGGAAAGACGGTGGAGCTGTTTTTT.

Only one count was recorded for this clone. The J gene is TRBJ2-7, the V gene TRBV9, with 7 bases matching TRBD1. Germline V gene data show CDR1 as SGDLS and CDR2 as YYNGEE. The length of the CDR3 is 14 residues. Trimming at V came to 4 bases and at J to 3 bases, leaving 7 bases not matched to a gene. CDR3 sequence reads: CASSSQGQVYEQYF. The CDR3 DNA follows: TGTGCCAGCAGCTCTCAAGGACAGGTCTACGAGCAGTACTTC.

V gene TRBV7-9 combines with J gene TRBJ2-3; 10 bases align to TRBD2. Germline V gene lookup returns CDR1 SEHNR and CDR2 FQNEAQ (reference sequence). V lost 3 bases and J lost 3; bases outside the gene matches: 6. The CDR3 totals 16 residues. The CDR3 loop is CASSFSLAGATDTQYF. DNA for the CDR3: TGTGCCAGCAGCTTCTCCCTAGCGGGAGCTACAGATACGCAGTATTTT.

This clone was observed a few times. This rearrangement joins TRBV4-1 to TRBJ1-1; perhaps TRBD1 as D (5 bases). Trimming took off 4 bases at V and 6 bases at J, with 12 bases between the two ends. Germline CDR1 is MGHRA and CDR2 is YSYEKL. CDR3 length equals 13 residues. CDR3 in amino acids: CASSPDMAAEAFF. CDR3 in DNA: TGCGCCAGCAGCCCGGACATGGCTGCTGAAGCTTTCTTT.

The chain is built from TRBV27 and TRBJ2-7; possibly TRBD1 for D (6 bases). The CDR3 loop spans 13 amino acids. Germline values: CDR1 MNHEY, CDR2 SMNVEV (reference sequence). Trimming removed 3 bases at V and 3 bases at J, with 9 bases between. This chain's CDR3 is CASSFSRGYEQYF. The DNA for the CDR3 is TGTGCCAGCAGTTTTAGCAGGGGCTACGAGCAGTACTTC.